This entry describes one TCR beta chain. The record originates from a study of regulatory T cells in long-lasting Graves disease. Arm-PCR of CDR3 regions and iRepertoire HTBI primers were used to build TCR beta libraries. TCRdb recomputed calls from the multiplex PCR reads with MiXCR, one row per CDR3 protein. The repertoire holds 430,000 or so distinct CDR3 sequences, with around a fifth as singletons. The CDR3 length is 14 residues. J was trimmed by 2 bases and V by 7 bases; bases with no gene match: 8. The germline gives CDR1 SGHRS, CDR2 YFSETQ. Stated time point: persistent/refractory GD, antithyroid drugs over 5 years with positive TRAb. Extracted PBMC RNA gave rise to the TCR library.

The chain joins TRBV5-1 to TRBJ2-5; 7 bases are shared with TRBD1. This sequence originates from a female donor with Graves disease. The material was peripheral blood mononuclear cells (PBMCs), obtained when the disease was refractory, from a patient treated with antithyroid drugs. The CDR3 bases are TGCGCCAGCCACTCGCCAGGGGGTCAAGAGACCCAGTACTTC. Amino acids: CASHSPGGQETQYF.